The next 3 T cell receptor beta chains were all read from a single sample in a study of blood T cell repertoires in COVID-19. Produced via immunoSEQ multiplex PCR; TCRdb's table is partial and in-frame only. The profile covers about 48,000 clones, with about 86% appearing a single time and just under 3% taken by the ten largest. Sequenced sample: peripheral blood. The receptor set was obtained from a woman older than 75 with acute or convalescent COVID-19.

The chain joins TRBV19 to TRBJ2-1, with TRBD2 identical over 7 bases. V shed 5 bases, J shed 0 bases, and the junction held 10 bases outside the gene matches. CDR1 is LNHDA and CDR2 is SQIVND in the germline V gene (reference sequence). The CDR3 sequence is 17 residues long. CDR3 nucleotides: TGTGCCAGTAGTCCCGCGACTAGCTCGGGCTCCTACAATGAGCAGTTCTTC. Protein: CASSPATSSGSYNEQFF.

This chain uses TRBV7-7 with TRBJ2-2; TRBD1 aligns across 7 bases. The CDR3 is 14 amino acids. Germline loops: CDR1 SSHAT, CDR2 FNYEAQ (reference sequence). V shed 5 bases and J 6 bases; nucleotides not matched to a gene: 6. The DNA for the CDR3 is TGTGCCAGCAGCCAAGACAGGGCGGCCGGGGAGCTGTTTTTT. Its translation is CASSQDRAAGELFF.

The gene calls are TRBV3-1 (or the pseudogene TRBV3-2) and TRBJ1-4, with D uncertain. V was cut by 2 bases and J by 8 bases, with 9 bases left in between. The germline gives CDR1 LGHDT, CDR2 YNNKEL (reference sequence). CDR3 length equals 13 residues. The CDR3 reads CASSQIPGEKLFF. CDR3 coding DNA: TGTGCCAGCAGCCAAATCCCGGGGGAAAAACTGTTTTTT.